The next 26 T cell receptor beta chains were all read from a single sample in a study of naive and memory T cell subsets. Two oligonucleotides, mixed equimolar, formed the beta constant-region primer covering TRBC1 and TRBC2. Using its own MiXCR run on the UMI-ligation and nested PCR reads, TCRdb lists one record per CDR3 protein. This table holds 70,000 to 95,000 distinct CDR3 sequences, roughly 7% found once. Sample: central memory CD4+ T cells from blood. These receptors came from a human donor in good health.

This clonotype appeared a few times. The CDR3 sequence: CASSGLASRVLTDTQYF. Written as DNA, the CDR3 is TGTGCCAGCAGTGGACTAGCTTCTCGGGTTCTCACAGATACGCAGTATTTT. The rearrangement links TRBV5-6 to TRBJ2-3; 8 bases line up with TRBD2. The CDR3 length is 17 residues. Per germline, CDR1 SGHDT and CDR2 YYEEEE. Unmatched junction bases numbered 13, after V lost 5 bases and J lost 2 bases.

CDR3 sequence reads: CSVLFPRDRGQETQYF. The CDR3, as DNA: TGCAGCGTGCTGTTTCCTCGGGACAGGGGCCAAGAGACCCAGTACTTC. This chain connects TRBV29-1 to TRBJ2-5, with 10 positions matching TRBD1. There are 16 residues in the CDR3. Looked up from germline, CDR1 is SQVTM and CDR2 is ANQGSEA. The V and J ends lost 6 bases and 1 base, in that order; junction bases with no gene match: 11.

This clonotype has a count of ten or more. CDR3 coding DNA: TGTGCCAGCAGACCAAGGGGACAGTTGAACACTGAAGCTTTCTTT. It yields the protein CASRPRGQLNTEAFF. The chain carries TRBV6-2 or TRBV6-3 and TRBJ1-1; 7 bases agree with TRBD1. After removal of 6 bases from V and 0 bases from J, the junction contained 7 bases not matched to a gene. The CDR3 consists of 15 residues. CDR1 is MNHEY, CDR2 SVGEGT, per germline.

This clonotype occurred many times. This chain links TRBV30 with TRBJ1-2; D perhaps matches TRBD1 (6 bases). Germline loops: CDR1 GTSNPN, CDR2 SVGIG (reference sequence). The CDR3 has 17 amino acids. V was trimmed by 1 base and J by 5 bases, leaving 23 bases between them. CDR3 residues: CAWSARRVTGTQYGYTF. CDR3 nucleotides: TGTGCCTGGAGTGCTCGTAGAGTGACCGGGACACAATATGGCTACACCTTC.

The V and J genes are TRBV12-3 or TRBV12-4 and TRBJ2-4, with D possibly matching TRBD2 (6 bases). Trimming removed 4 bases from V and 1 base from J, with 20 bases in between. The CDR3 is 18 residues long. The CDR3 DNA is TGTGCCAGCAGTTGGCGGGGAGGTTTAGTTGCGGCCAAAAACATTCAGTACTTC. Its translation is CASSWRGGLVAAKNIQYF.

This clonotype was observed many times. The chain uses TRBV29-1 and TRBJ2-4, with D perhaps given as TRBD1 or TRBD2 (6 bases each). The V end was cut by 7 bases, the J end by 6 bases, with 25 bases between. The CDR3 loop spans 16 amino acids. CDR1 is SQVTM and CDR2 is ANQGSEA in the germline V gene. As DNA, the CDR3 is TGCAGCGCGACGGGGGCGCAGGTCGGATCTATAAACATTCAGTACTTC. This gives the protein CSATGAQVGSINIQYF.

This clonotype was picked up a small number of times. CDR3 DNA sequence: TGTGCCAGCTCACCCCCCTCCGGGCGTCGGGCCAAAAACATTCAGTACTTC. Protein: CASSPPSGRRAKNIQYF. The gene calls are TRBV18 and TRBJ2-4, with no clear D. Germline V gives CDR1 KGHSH, CDR2 LQKENI. The CDR3 loop spans 17 amino acids. The germline V and J ends were trimmed by 3 bases and 1 base, with 16 bases remaining between them.

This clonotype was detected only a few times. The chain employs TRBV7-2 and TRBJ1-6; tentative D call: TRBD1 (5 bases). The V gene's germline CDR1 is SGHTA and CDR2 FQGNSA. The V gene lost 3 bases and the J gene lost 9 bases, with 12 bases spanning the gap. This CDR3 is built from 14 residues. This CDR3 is CASSLGDRLSPLHF. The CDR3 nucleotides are TGTGCCAGCAGCTTGGGGGACCGACTTTCACCCCTCCACTTT.

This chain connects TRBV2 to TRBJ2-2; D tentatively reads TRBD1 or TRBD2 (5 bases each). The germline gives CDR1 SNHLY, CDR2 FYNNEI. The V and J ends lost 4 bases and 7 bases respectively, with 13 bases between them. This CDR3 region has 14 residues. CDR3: CASSVEGTGGELFF. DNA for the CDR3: TGTGCCAGCAGTGTCGAGGGAACAGGCGGGGAGCTGTTTTTT.

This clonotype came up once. The CDR3 DNA is TGTGCCATCAGTGAAAGTCGCAATCAGCCCCAGCATTTT. It is translated as CAISESRNQPQHF. The V call is TRBV10-3, the J call TRBJ1-5, with unresolved D. CDR1 ENHRY and CDR2 SYGVKD come from the germline V gene. The CDR3 spans 13 residues. The V end was cut by 3 bases, the J end by 2 bases, with 5 bases between.

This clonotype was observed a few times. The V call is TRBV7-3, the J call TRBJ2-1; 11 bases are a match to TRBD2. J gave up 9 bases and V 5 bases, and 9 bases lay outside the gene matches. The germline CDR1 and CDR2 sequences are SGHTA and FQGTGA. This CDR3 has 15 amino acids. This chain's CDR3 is CASSRLAGGRSEQFF. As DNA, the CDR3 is TGTGCCAGCAGCCGTTTAGCGGGGGGGCGTAGTGAGCAGTTCTTC.

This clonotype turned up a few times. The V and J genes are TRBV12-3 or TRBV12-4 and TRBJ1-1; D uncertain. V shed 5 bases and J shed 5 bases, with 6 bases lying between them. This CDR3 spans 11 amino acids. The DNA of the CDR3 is TGTGCCAGCAGTGTCAAGACTGAAGCTTTCTTT. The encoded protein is CASSVKTEAFF.

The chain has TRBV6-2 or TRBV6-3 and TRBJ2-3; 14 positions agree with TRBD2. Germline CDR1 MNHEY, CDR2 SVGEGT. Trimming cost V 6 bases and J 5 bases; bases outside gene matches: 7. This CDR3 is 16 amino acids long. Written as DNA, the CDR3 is TGTGCCAGCAGCCGTCCTGGGACTAGCGGGAGAGATACGCAGTATTTT. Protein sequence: CASSRPGTSGRDTQYF.

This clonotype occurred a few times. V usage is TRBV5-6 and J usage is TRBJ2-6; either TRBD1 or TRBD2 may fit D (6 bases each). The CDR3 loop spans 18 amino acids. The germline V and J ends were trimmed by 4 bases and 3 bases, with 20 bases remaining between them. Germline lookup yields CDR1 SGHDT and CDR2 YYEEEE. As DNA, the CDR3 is TGTGCCAGCAGCGGGGCGGGACAACCCTGGGGTGGGGCCAACGTCCTGACTTTC. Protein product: CASSGAGQPWGGANVLTF.

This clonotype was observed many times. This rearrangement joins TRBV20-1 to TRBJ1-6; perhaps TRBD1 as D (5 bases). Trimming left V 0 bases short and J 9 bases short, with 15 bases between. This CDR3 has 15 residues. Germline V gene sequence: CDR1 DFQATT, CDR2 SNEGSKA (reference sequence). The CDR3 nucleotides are TGCAGTGCTAGAGATCCCACAGGAAAGTCTTCACCCCTCCACTTT. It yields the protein CSARDPTGKSSPLHF.

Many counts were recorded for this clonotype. CDR3: CASRRGMNTEAFF. The CDR3 DNA reads as TGCGCCAGTCGCAGGGGCATGAACACTGAAGCTTTCTTT. V is TRBV4-3 and J is TRBJ1-1; TRBD1 might be the D (6 bases). Looked up from germline, CDR1 is LGHNA and CDR2 is YSLEER. The V gene lost 9 bases and the J gene lost 0 bases, with 11 bases spanning the gap. CDR3 size: 13 residues.

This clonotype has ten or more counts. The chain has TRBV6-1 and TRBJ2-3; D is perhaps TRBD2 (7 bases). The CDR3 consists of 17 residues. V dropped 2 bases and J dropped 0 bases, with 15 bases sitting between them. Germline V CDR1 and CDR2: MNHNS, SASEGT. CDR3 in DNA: TGTGCCAGCAGTGAAAGGGGGGGCTGGGCTAGCACAGATACGCAGTATTTT. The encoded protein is CASSERGGWASTDTQYF.

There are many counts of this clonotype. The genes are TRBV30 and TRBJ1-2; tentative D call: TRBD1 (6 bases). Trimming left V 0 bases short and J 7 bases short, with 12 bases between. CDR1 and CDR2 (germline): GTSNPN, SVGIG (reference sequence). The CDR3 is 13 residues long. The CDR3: CAWSVLRGTGYTF. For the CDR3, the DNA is TGTGCCTGGAGTGTACTCAGGGGTACTGGCTACACCTTC.

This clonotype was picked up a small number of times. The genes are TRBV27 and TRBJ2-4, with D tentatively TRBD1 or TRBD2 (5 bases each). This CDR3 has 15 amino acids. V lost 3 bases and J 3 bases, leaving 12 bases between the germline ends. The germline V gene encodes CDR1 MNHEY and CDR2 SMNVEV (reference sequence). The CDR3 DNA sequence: TGTGCCAGCAGTTTCCGGGGCTTAGGCAAAAACATTCAGTACTTC. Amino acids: CASSFRGLGKNIQYF.

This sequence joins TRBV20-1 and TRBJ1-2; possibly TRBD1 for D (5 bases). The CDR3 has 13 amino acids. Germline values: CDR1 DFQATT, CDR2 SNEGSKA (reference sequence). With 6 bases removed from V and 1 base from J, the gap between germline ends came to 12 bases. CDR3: CSAGTEVNYGYTF. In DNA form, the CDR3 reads TGCAGTGCCGGGACCGAGGTTAACTATGGCTACACCTTC.

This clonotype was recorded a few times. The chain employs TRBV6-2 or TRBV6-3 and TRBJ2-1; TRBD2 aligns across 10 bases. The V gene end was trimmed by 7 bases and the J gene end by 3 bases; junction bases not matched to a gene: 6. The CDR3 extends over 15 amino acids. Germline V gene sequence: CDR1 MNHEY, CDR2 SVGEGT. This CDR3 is CASTLAGANYNEQFF. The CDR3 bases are TGTGCCAGCACCCTAGCGGGGGCGAACTACAATGAGCAGTTCTTC.

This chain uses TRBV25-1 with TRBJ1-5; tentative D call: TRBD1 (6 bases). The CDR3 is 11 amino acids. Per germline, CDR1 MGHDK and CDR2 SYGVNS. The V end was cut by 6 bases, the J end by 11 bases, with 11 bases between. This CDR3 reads CASSQQGTQHF. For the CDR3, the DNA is TGTGCCAGCAGCCAACAGGGAACCCAGCATTTT.

The DNA for the CDR3 is TGCAGTGCTAGAGTCTCACAGGGTATCGATTCACCCCTCCACTTT. Translation: CSARVSQGIDSPLHF. The genes are TRBV20-1 and TRBJ1-6; the D gene is possibly TRBD1 (6 bases). Germline loops: CDR1 DFQATT, CDR2 SNEGSKA (reference sequence). This CDR3 is built from 15 residues. Trimming took off 1 base at V and 8 bases at J, with 15 bases between the two ends.

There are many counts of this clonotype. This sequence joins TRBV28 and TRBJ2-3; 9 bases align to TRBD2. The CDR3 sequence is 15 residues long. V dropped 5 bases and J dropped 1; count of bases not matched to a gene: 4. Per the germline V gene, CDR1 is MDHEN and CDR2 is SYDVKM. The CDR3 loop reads CASSILAGGTDTQYF. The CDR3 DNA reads TGTGCCAGCAGTATTTTAGCGGGGGGCACAGATACGCAGTATTTT.

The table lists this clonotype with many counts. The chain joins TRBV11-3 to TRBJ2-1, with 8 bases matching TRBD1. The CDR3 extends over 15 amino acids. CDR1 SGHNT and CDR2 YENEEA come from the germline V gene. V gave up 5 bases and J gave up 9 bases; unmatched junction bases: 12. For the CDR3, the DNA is TGTGCCAGCAGCCCCGGGACAGGTCTGAAGGTTGAGCAGTTCTTC. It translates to CASSPGTGLKVEQFF.

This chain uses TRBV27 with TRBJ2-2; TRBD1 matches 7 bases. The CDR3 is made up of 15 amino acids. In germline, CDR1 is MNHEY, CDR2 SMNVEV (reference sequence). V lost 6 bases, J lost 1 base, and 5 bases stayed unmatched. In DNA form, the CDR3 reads TGTGCCAGCAGACAGGGGTATCGGAACACCGGGGAGCTGTTTTTT. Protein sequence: CASRQGYRNTGELFF.